This T cell receptor (beta chain) is from a study of post-analysis software for immune sequencing data. V was pared by 2 bases and J by 5 bases, with 15 bases between. This CDR3 is built from 15 residues. Unique molecular identifiers were present in the TCR beta cDNA libraries. Input amounts of roughly 0.85 to 10 million T cells were used. These gave roughly 500,000 cDNA molecules, so each molecule approximated one T cell. TCRdb ran MiXCR on the PCR reads and lists one entry per CDR3 protein. The sample includes a few hundred thousand distinct CDR3 sequences, less than 40% of them seen just once. In regard to this clonotype: The antigen is not known.

Study-wide results and limits: The five TRBV segments detected at higher frequency in patients than in controls included TRBV5-6, TRBV5-1 and TRBV20-1. F measure showed strong co-clustering of same-batch samples.

The TCR sequence derives from a girl aged 5-17 years with multiple sclerosis. The sample was blood. This sequence joins TRBV12-3 or TRBV12-4 and TRBJ1-2; perhaps TRBD1 as D (5 bases). The CDR3 region has the DNA TGTGCCAGCAGTTTATGGCAGGGAGGAGGGTATGGCTACACCTTC. Translation gives CASSLWQGGGYGYTF.